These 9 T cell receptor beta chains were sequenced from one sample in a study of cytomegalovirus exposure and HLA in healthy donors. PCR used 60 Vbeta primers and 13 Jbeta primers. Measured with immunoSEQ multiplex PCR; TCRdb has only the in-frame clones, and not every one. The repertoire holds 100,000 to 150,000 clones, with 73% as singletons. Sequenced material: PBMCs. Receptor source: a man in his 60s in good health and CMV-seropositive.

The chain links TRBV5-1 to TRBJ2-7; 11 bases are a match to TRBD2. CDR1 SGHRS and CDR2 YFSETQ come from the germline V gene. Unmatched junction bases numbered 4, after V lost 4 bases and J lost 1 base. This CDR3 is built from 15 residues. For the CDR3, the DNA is TGCGCCAGCAGCATAGCGGGGGGGCGATCCTACGAGCAGTACTTC. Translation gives CASSIAGGRSYEQYF.

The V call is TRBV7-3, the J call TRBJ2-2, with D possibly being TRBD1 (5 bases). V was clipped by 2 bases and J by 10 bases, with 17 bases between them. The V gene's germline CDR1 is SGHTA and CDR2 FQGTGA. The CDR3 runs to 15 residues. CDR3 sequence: CASSLQGQGPLELFF. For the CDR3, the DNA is TGTGCCAGCAGCTTACAGGGTCAGGGTCCCCTGGAGCTGTTTTTT.

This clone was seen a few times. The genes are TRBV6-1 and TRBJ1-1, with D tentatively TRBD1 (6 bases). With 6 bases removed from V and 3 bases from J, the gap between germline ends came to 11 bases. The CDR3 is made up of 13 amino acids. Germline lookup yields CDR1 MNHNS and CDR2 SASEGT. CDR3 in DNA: TGTGCCAGCAGGGCGGACAGATACACTGAAGCTTTCTTT. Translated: CASRADRYTEAFF.

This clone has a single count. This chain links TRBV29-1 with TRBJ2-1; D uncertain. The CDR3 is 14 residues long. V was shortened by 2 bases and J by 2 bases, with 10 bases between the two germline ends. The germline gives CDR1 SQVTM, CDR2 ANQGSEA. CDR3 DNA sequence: TGCAGCGTTGAATTCCCCAGAACCTACAATGAGCAGTTCTTC. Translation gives CSVEFPRTYNEQFF.

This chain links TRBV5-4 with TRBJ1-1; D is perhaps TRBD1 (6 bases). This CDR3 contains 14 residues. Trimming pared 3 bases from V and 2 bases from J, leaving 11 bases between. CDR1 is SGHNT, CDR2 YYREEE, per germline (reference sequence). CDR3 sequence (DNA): TGTGCCAGCAGCTCTACAGGGCTTAACACTGAAGCTTTCTTT. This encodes CASSSTGLNTEAFF. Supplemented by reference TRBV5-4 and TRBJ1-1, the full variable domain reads ETGVTQSPTHLIKTRGQQVTLRCSSQSGHNTVSWYQQALGQGPQFIFQYYREEENGRGNFPPRFSGLQFPNYSSELNVNALELDDSALYLCASSSTGLNTEAFFGQGTRLTVV.

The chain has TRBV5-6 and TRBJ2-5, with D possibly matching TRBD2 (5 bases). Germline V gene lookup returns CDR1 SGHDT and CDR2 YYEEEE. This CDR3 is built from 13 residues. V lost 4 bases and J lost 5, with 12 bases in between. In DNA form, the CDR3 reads TGTGCCAGCAGCCTGCGGAGGAGGGAGACCCAGTACTTC. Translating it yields CASSLRRRETQYF.

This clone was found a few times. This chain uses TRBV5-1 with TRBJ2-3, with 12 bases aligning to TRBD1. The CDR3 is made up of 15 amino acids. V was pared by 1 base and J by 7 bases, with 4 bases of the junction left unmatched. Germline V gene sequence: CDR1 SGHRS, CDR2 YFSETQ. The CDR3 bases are TGCGCCAGCAGCTTGTTGGGACAGGGGGCTTATACGCAGTATTTT. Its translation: CASSLLGQGAYTQYF.

CDR3 residues: CASSPTGTVYEQYF. CDR3 sequence (DNA): TGTGCCAGCAGCCCTACCGGGACAGTCTACGAGCAGTACTTC. The gene calls are TRBV28 and TRBJ2-7; 7 positions agree with TRBD1. Germline V gene lookup returns CDR1 MDHEN and CDR2 SYDVKM. V dropped 6 bases and J dropped 3; count of bases not matched to a gene: 8. This CDR3 has 14 residues.

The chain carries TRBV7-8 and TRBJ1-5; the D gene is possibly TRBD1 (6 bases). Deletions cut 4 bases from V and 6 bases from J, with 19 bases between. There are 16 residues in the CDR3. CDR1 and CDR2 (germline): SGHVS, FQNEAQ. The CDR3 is CASSSLVLGAFQPQHF. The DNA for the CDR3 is TGTGCCAGCAGCTCACTCGTCCTGGGGGCATTTCAGCCCCAGCATTTT.